The 27 T cell receptor beta chains below all came from one sample that was sequenced in a study of graft-versus-host responses after intestinal transplantation. Their antigen targets remain unknown. Clones were sequenced by immunoSEQ multiplex PCR, and TCRdb holds only the in-frame ones, with some missing. The sample shows about 120,000 clones, just under 95% of them seen only once. This specimen was unstimulated CD4+ T cells sorted from spleen or lymph node cells, taken before intestinal transplant. The receptors were sampled from a human donor who received an intestinal transplant.

The chain uses TRBV19 and TRBJ1-1; D is possibly TRBD1 (6 bases). This CDR3 spans 13 amino acids. The germline gives CDR1 LNHDA, CDR2 SQIVND (reference sequence). V was pared by 0 bases and J by 4 bases, with 6 bases between. This CDR3 is CASSIEGGTEAFF. Here the CDR3 DNA reads TGTGCCAGTAGTATAGAAGGGGGCACTGAAGCTTTCTTT.

The chain links TRBV28 to TRBJ2-7; D remains ambiguous. The CDR3 extends over 11 amino acids. Germline lookup yields CDR1 MDHEN and CDR2 SYDVKM. Deletions cut 1 base from V and 6 bases from J, with 4 bases between. In nucleotides, the CDR3 is TGTGCCAGCAGTTTATTGAGCGAGCAGTACTTC. Translating gives CASSLLSEQYF.

V gene TRBV10-1 combines with J gene TRBJ2-1, with 10 positions matching TRBD2. Germline V gene sequence: CDR1 WNHNN, CDR2 SYGVQD (reference sequence). This CDR3 contains 16 residues. J was trimmed by 8 bases and V by 3 bases; bases with no gene match: 10. As DNA, the CDR3 is TGCGCCAGCAGTGATCTGGCTAGCGGGAGAAGCCATGAGCAGTTCTTC. Protein product: CASSDLASGRSHEQFF.

The gene calls are TRBV5-8 and TRBJ2-7; weak D call: TRBD2 (6 bases). V lost 4 bases and J 2 bases, leaving 28 bases between the germline ends. The CDR3 extends over 19 amino acids. Germline CDR1 SGHTS, CDR2 YDEGEE. CDR3 loop: CASSSRGYPQDYSPYEQYF. CDR3 bases: TGTGCCAGCAGCAGTCGTGGGTACCCCCAGGACTACTCCCCCTACGAGCAGTACTTC.

J is TRBJ2-1 and V is TRBV9; unclear D gene. This CDR3 region has 13 residues. Trimming pared 0 bases from V and 7 bases from J, leaving 8 bases between. CDR1 SGDLS and CDR2 YYNGEE come from the germline V gene. Here the CDR3 reads CASSVGGLNEQFF. The CDR3 coding sequence is TGTGCCAGCAGCGTAGGGGGATTGAATGAGCAGTTCTTC.

This rearrangement joins TRBV25-1 to TRBJ1-3; possible D gene TRBD1, 5 bases. CDR3 length: 14 residues. With 8 bases removed from V and 2 bases from J, the gap between germline ends came to 13 bases. Germline V gene data show CDR1 as MGHDK and CDR2 as SYGVNS. Here the CDR3 reads CASQLQGTGNTIYF. CDR3 DNA sequence: TGTGCCAGCCAGCTTCAGGGTACTGGAAACACCATATATTTT.

This chain connects TRBV29-1 to TRBJ2-3; no firm D call. Germline V gives CDR1 SQVTM, CDR2 ANQGSEA. This CDR3 is 13 amino acids long. Trimming took off 4 bases at V and 5 bases at J, with 13 bases between the two ends. CDR3 DNA sequence: TGCAGCGTTGGCAGGAGATCTAAAGATACGCAGTATTTT. This sequence encodes CSVGRRSKDTQYF.

The V call is TRBV4-2, the J call TRBJ2-5, with D perhaps TRBD2 (5 bases). The assigned J gene may be wrong: the sequence end matches TRBJ2-7 better. Germline-derived CDR1 and CDR2 are LGHNA and YNFKEQ. The CDR3 is made up of 16 amino acids. The CDR3 region has the DNA TGTGCCAGCAGCCAAGGAGCGGCACTCACAACGGGCGAGCAGTACTTC. Translated: CASSQGAALTTGEQYF.

As DNA, the CDR3 is TGTGCCAGCAGCAAAGTGAAAATTGATATAGGGACCCCCGTCGAGCAGTACTTC. It translates to CASSKVKIDIGTPVEQYF. V and J are TRBV21-1 and TRBJ2-7. TRBV21-1 is a pseudogene. This CDR3 has 18 residues.

The J gene is TRBJ2-7, the V gene TRBV30; no clear D gene. The length of the CDR3 is 15 residues. Germline CDR1 reads GTSNPN; CDR2 reads SVGIG (reference sequence). Trimming took off 0 bases at V and 2 bases at J, with 14 bases between the two ends. DNA for the CDR3: TGTGCCTGGAGTGTACCCGCGCCCGTTACCTACGAGCAGTACTTC. Translated, it gives CAWSVPAPVTYEQYF.

The chain combines TRBV6-5 with TRBJ2-5; D is ambiguous. V shed 5 bases and J shed 5 bases, with 18 bases lying between them. CDR1 and CDR2 from the germline V gene are MNHEY and SVGAGI. The CDR3 length is 15 residues. The CDR3 region is CASSPSWGSWETQYF. Written as DNA, the CDR3 is TGTGCCAGCAGTCCTAGTTGGGGAAGTTGGGAGACCCAGTACTTC.

In this sample, this clone turned up once. This chain uses TRBV9 with TRBJ2-7; TRBD1 matches 9 bases. Trimming removed 3 bases from V and 1 base from J; junction bases left unmatched: 8. Germline V gives CDR1 SGDLS, CDR2 YYNGEE. The length of the CDR3 is 16 residues. The DNA for the CDR3 is TGTGCCAGCAGCGCCTCTAGACAGGGGGGATCCTACGAGCAGTACTTC. Translating gives CASSASRQGGSYEQYF.

V gene TRBV14 combines with J gene TRBJ1-2, with TRBD1 as a possible D gene (6 bases). This CDR3 has 15 residues. V was cut by 8 bases and J by 5 bases, with 21 bases left in between. The germline V gene has CDR1 SGHDN and CDR2 FVKESK. The CDR3 spells CASSTAYGRGYGYTF. CDR3 nucleotides: TGTGCCAGCTCCACCGCATATGGCAGGGGATATGGCTACACCTTC.

The chain recombines TRBV30 with TRBJ1-2; D not resolved. The CDR3 is 13 amino acids. The germline gives CDR1 GTSNPN, CDR2 SVGIG (reference sequence). The V end was cut by 0 bases, the J end by 8 bases, with 13 bases between. CDR3 region: CAWSVVSFRGYTF. Here the CDR3 DNA reads TGTGCCTGGAGTGTAGTTTCATTCCGGGGCTACACCTTC.

The chain is built from TRBV7-8 and TRBJ1-5; D not resolved. Germline assignment: CDR1 SGHVS and CDR2 FQNEAQ. This CDR3 has 14 amino acids. The ends were cut back, 3 bases at V and 4 bases at J, with 10 bases in the middle. The CDR3 reads CASSLVGWNQPQHF. CDR3 nucleotides: TGTGCCAGCAGCTTGGTTGGGTGGAATCAGCCCCAGCATTTT.

The chain has TRBV5-4 and TRBJ2-5, with D tentatively TRBD2 (6 bases). The J call is uncertain, as TRBJ2-7 better fits the DNA end. The CDR3 spans 16 residues. Germline assignment: CDR1 SGHNT and CDR2 YYREEE (reference sequence). The CDR3 loop is CASSLVGGGSSYEQYF. The CDR3 coding sequence is TGTGCCAGCAGCTTGGTTGGCGGAGGGAGCTCCTACGAGCAGTACTTC.

The chain links TRBV27 to TRBJ2-1; TRBD2 matches at 12 bases. The CDR3 has 16 residues. V shed 7 bases and J 9 bases; nucleotides not matched to a gene: 13. CDR1 is MNHEY, CDR2 SMNVEV, per germline (reference sequence). The CDR3 reads CASKTASGRARGEQFF. CDR3 DNA sequence: TGTGCCAGCAAAACAGCTAGCGGGAGGGCCAGGGGTGAGCAGTTCTTC.

The genes are TRBV9 and TRBJ2-1; 8 bases are a match to TRBD2. V trimming: 0 bases; J trimming: 1 base; junction bases outside the gene matches: 6. CDR3 length: 17 amino acids. Germline-derived CDR1 and CDR2 are SGDLS and YYNGEE. The CDR3 region has the DNA TGTGCCAGCAGCGTAGTAGCTAGCGGGCTTTCCTACAATGAGCAGTTCTTC. Amino acids: CASSVVASGLSYNEQFF.

CDR3 DNA: TGTGCCAGTAGTATCGCAGGGACTAGCGGATACAATGAGCAGTTCTTC. Protein product: CASSIAGTSGYNEQFF. The chain links TRBV19 to TRBJ2-1; 11 bases are a match to TRBD2. The CDR3 contains 16 residues. J lost 4 bases, V lost 3 bases, and 5 bases had no gene match. Germline CDR1 and CDR2: LNHDA and SQIVND (reference sequence).

The J gene is TRBJ2-7, the V gene TRBV6-1, with TRBD2 identical over 10 bases. Germline trimming cut 5 bases from V and 6 bases from J; bases unmatched to any gene: 4. The CDR3 has 13 amino acids. The germline V gene has CDR1 MNHNS and CDR2 SASEGT. CDR3 residues: CASSSGRGTEQYF. CDR3 in DNA: TGTGCCAGCAGTAGCGGGAGGGGTACCGAGCAGTACTTC.

The chain combines TRBV19 with TRBJ2-1; weak D call: TRBD2 (6 bases). The CDR3 is made up of 18 amino acids. Trimming took off 3 bases at V and 0 bases at J, with 18 bases between the two ends. Germline CDR1 LNHDA, CDR2 SQIVND (reference sequence). The CDR3, as DNA: TGTGCCAGTAGTATTCTCATACCGGGACTCGGCTCCTACAATGAGCAGTTCTTC. This gives the protein CASSILIPGLGSYNEQFF.

The rearrangement uses TRBV5-4 and TRBJ2-7; no clear D. The ends were cut back, 0 bases at V and 2 bases at J, with 9 bases in the middle. Germline assignment: CDR1 SGHNT and CDR2 YYREEE (reference sequence). CDR3 length: 14 amino acids. The CDR3 is CASSLEGFTYEQYF. The CDR3 DNA is TGTGCCAGCAGCTTGGAAGGGTTTACCTACGAGCAGTACTTC.

The gene calls are TRBV5-1 and TRBJ2-3; D uncertain. The CDR3 consists of 16 residues. Trimming cost V 5 bases and J 2 bases, with 18 bases left between them. Per the germline V gene, CDR1 is SGHRS and CDR2 is YFSETQ. The DNA of the CDR3 is TGCGCCAGCAGTCCCCACGGAGTACGGATCACAGATACGCAGTATTTT. This encodes CASSPHGVRITDTQYF.

The chain has TRBV11-2 and TRBJ2-6, with 12 bases that match TRBD1. Germline CDR1 SGHAT, CDR2 FQNNGV. This CDR3 comprises 18 residues. V lost 2 bases to trimming and J lost 4 bases; unmatched junction nucleotides: 6. The CDR3 coding sequence is TGTGCCAGCAGCTTAACGGGACAGGGGGCCTCCGGGGCCAACGTCCTGACTTTC. This encodes CASSLTGQGASGANVLTF.

This clone has only one observation. V usage is TRBV28 and J usage is TRBJ2-7; the match to TRBD2 covers 8 bases. Looked up from germline, CDR1 is MDHEN and CDR2 is SYDVKM. The trim removed 6 bases at V and 4 bases at J, leaving 11 bases unmatched. The CDR3 spans 15 residues. CDR3 nucleotide sequence: TGTGCCAGCAGAAGAACCGGGACTAGAGTGTACGAGCAGTACTTC. As protein: CASRRTGTRVYEQYF.

The chain is built from TRBV29-1 and TRBJ1-1; D is perhaps TRBD1 (5 bases). CDR1 and CDR2 (germline): SQVTM, ANQGSEA. The CDR3 loop spans 14 amino acids. Deletions cut 2 bases from V and 11 bases from J, with 21 bases between. The CDR3 DNA follows: TGCAGCGTTGAAAACCCAAGGGGCCCCCGGGCGGCTTTCTTT. This encodes CSVENPRGPRAAFF. The full variable domain, rest sourced from reference TRBV29-1 and TRBJ1-1, is SAVISQKPSRDICQRGTSLTIQCQVDSQVTMMFWYRQQPGQSLTLIATANQGSEATYESGFVIDKFPISRPNLTFSTLTVSNMSPEDSSIYLCSVENPRGPRAAFFGQGTRLTVV.

This chain uses TRBV5-1 with TRBJ2-2; 8 bases are a match to TRBD1. V gave up 3 bases and J gave up 2 bases; unmatched junction bases: 3. The CDR3 has 15 amino acids. The germline V gene has CDR1 SGHRS and CDR2 YFSETQ. The CDR3 coding sequence is TGCGCCAGCAGCTGGGGACAGGATAACACCGGGGAGCTGTTTTTT. Its translation: CASSWGQDNTGELFF.